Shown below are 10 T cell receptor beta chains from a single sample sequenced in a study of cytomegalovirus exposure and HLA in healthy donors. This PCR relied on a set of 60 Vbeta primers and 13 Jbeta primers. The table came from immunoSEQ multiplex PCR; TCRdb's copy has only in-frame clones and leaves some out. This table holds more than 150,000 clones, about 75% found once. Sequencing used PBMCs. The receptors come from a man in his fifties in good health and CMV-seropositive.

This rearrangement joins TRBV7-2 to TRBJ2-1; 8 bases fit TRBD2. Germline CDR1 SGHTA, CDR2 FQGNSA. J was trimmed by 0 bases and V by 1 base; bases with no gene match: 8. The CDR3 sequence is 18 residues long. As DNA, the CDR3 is TGTGCCAGCAGCTTAGGGCCTAGCGGGTTAAGCTCCTACAATGAGCAGTTCTTC. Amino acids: CASSLGPSGLSSYNEQFF.

Here the CDR3 reads CASSDREVAGELFF. CDR3 coding DNA: TGTGCCAGCAGTGACAGGGAGGTCGCCGGGGAGCTGTTTTTT. The chain joins TRBV6-6 to TRBJ2-2, with a possible D match to TRBD1 (7 bases). Between the trimmed V and J ends, which lost 5 bases and 6 bases, there was a span of 13 bases. Germline V gene sequence: CDR1 MNHNY, CDR2 SVGAGI (reference sequence). CDR3 length: 14 amino acids.

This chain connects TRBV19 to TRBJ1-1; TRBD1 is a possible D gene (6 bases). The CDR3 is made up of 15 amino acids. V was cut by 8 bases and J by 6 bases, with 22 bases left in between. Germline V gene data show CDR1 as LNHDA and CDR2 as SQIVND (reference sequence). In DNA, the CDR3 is TGTGCCAGTTCGGGCAGGGGATCGTTCGGAGCTGAAGCTTTCTTT. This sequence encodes CASSGRGSFGAEAFF.

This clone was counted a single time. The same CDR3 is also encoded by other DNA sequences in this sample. The CDR3 loop is CASSLYTNQPQHF. CDR3 sequence (DNA): TGTGCCAGCAGTTTATACACCAATCAGCCCCAGCATTTT. The rearrangement joins TRBV28 to TRBJ1-5; no clear D gene. The length of the CDR3 is 13 residues. Germline V CDR1 and CDR2: MDHEN, SYDVKM. V gave up 1 base and J gave up 3 bases, with 4 bases separating them.

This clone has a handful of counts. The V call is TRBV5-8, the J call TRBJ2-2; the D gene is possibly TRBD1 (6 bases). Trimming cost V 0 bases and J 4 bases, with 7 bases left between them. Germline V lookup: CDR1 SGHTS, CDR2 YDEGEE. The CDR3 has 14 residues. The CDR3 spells CASSLDRATGELFF. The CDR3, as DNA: TGTGCCAGCAGCTTGGACAGGGCCACCGGGGAGCTGTTTTTT.

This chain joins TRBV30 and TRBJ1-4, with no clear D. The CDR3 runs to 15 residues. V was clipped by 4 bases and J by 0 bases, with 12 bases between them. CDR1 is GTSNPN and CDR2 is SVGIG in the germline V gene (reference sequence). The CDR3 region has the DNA TGTGCCTGGAACGCCGCCTCAGCAACTAATGAAAAACTGTTTTTT. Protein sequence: CAWNAASATNEKLFF. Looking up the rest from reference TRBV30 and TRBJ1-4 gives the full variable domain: SQTIHQWPATLVQPVGSPLSLECTVEGTSNPNLYWYRQAAGRGLQLLFYSVGIGQISSEVPQNLSASRPQDRQFILSSKKLLLSDSGFYLCAWNAASATNEKLFFGSGTQLSVL.

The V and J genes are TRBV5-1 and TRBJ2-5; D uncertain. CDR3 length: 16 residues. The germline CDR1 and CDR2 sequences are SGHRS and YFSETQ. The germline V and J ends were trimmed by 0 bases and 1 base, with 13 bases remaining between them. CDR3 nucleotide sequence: TGCGCCAGCAGCTTGGCCGTTACTACTTTCCAAGAGACCCAGTACTTC. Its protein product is CASSLAVTTFQETQYF.

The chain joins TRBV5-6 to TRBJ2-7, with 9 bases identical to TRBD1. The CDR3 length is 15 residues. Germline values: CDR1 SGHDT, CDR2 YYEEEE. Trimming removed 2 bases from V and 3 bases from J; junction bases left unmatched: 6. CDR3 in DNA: TGTGCCAGCAGCTTAATCGGGACAGGGCACTACGAGCAGTACTTC. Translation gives CASSLIGTGHYEQYF.

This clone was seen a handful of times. The CDR3 region is CASSPILSSYNEQFF. The CDR3 bases are TGTGCCAGCAGCCCGATCCTTAGCTCCTACAATGAGCAGTTCTTC. This sequence joins TRBV7-7 and TRBJ2-1; D is unclear. There are 15 residues in the CDR3. Trimming took 5 bases from V and 0 from J, leaving 11 bases between them. Per germline, CDR1 SSHAT and CDR2 FNYEAQ (reference sequence).

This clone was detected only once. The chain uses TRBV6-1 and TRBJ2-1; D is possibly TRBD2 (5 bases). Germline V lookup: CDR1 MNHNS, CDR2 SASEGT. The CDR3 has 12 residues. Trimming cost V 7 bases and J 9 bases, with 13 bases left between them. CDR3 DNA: TGTGCCAGCAAATTAACTAGGAGTGAGCAGTTCTTC. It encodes CASKLTRSEQFF.